The 8 T cell receptor beta chains listed next were all sequenced from one sample in a study of cytomegalovirus exposure and HLA in healthy donors. Researchers ran the PCR with 60 Vbeta and 13 Jbeta primers. Only in-frame clones appear in the TCRdb table, and some are missing; sequencing was by immunoSEQ multiplex PCR. The table has about 200,000 clones, roughly 83% seen once; the top ten hold around 0.38%. Sequenced material: PBMCs. The source is a male donor in good health and CMV-seropositive.

This rearrangement joins TRBV7-9 to TRBJ2-2, with a possible D match to TRBD2 (6 bases). Germline values: CDR1 SEHNR, CDR2 FQNEAQ (reference sequence). CDR3 size: 16 residues. Trimming took 5 bases from V and 10 from J, leaving 23 bases between them. The CDR3 spells CASSRDRTTRPAELFF. The CDR3 coding sequence is TGTGCCAGCAGCCGAGACCGGACTACTCGTCCGGCGGAGCTGTTTTTT. The variable domain in full, with the rest retrieved from reference TRBV7-9 and TRBJ2-2, is DTGVSQNPRHKITKRGQNVTFRCDPISEHNRLYWYRQTLGQGPEFLTYFQNEAQLEKSRLLSDRFSAERPKGSFSTLEIQRTEQGDSAMYLCASSRDRTTRPAELFFGEGSRLTVL.

Concerning this clone: The sample holds other DNA sequences that translate to the same CDR3. The V call is TRBV9, the J call TRBJ1-1, with D perhaps TRBD1 (5 bases). This CDR3 region has 13 residues. V shed 2 bases and J shed 1 base, with 6 bases lying between them. In germline, CDR1 is SGDLS, CDR2 YYNGEE. The CDR3 DNA sequence: TGTGCCAGCAGCGTGCAGGGGAACACTGAAGCTTTCTTT. It translates to CASSVQGNTEAFF.

The chain links TRBV4-2 to TRBJ2-2; the D gene is possibly TRBD2 (5 bases). CDR1 and CDR2 from the germline V gene are LGHNA and YNFKEQ. This CDR3 is built from 17 residues. The germline V and J ends were trimmed by 0 bases and 7 bases, with 18 bases remaining between them. CDR3 in amino acids: CASSQDLHGLGGGELFF. The CDR3 DNA is TGTGCCAGCAGCCAAGATCTCCACGGCCTTGGAGGCGGGGAGCTGTTTTTT.

V and J are TRBV13 and TRBJ1-1; TRBD1 might be the D (6 bases). The germline V gene has CDR1 PRHDT and CDR2 FYEKMQ (reference sequence). The V and J ends lost 4 bases and 8 bases respectively, with 11 bases between them. The CDR3 totals 12 residues. CDR3 in amino acids: CASSWTGTEAFF. CDR3 sequence (DNA): TGTGCCAGCAGCTGGACGGGGACAGAAGCTTTCTTT.

This sequence joins TRBV18 and TRBJ2-7; 10 positions match TRBD1. Unmatched junction bases numbered 6, after V lost 3 bases and J lost 7 bases. There are 14 residues in the CDR3. Germline CDR1 and CDR2: KGHSH and LQKENI. CDR3: CASSPGQGWREQYF. CDR3 DNA: TGTGCCAGCTCACCGGGACAGGGGTGGAGGGAGCAGTACTTC.

The count of this clone is one. The chain links TRBV25-1 to TRBJ1-5; D unresolved. The CDR3 is 12 residues long. V was clipped by 1 base and J by 4 bases, with 2 bases between them. Germline lookup yields CDR1 MGHDK and CDR2 SYGVNS. CDR3 residues: CASSELNQPQHF. In nucleotides, the CDR3 is TGTGCCAGCAGTGAATTAAATCAGCCCCAGCATTTT.

The V and J genes are TRBV5-4 and TRBJ1-2, with TRBD1 matching 9 bases. With 9 bases clipped from V and 2 bases from J, the junction kept 17 bases outside the gene matches. CDR1 is SGHNT and CDR2 is YYREEE in the germline V gene (reference sequence). CDR3 length equals 17 residues. The CDR3: CATLTGTGGALNYGYTF. In DNA form, the CDR3 reads TGTGCCACCCTAACGGGTACAGGGGGCGCTTTGAACTATGGCTACACCTTC.

The V call is TRBV7-2, the J call TRBJ2-7, with D possibly TRBD2 on 5 matching bases. The CDR3 has 13 amino acids. Germline assignment: CDR1 SGHTA and CDR2 FQGNSA. Trimming took 5 bases from V and 3 from J, leaving 11 bases between them. CDR3 nucleotides: TGTGCCAGCAGCCTCTCGCGGGTCTACGAGCAGTACTTC. Its translation: CASSLSRVYEQYF.